These 21 T cell receptor beta chains came from one sample sequenced in a study of Tregs in tolerant kidney transplant recipients. Sequencing used immunoSEQ multiplex PCR; TCRdb keeps in-frame clones, though not all of them. The sample carries approximately 67,000 clones, 92% recorded once. Sequenced material: CD8+ T cells from blood, taken before the transplant. The receptors here all came from a human donor who received a combined kidney and bone marrow transplant.

The gene calls are TRBV6-1 and TRBJ2-7; perhaps TRBD2 as D (5 bases). The CDR3 runs to 15 residues. V was clipped by 4 bases and J by 1 base, with 14 bases between them. Germline V gene lookup returns CDR1 MNHNS and CDR2 SASEGT. The CDR3 bases are TGTGCCAGCAGTGGCTCCCATGGGAGTTCCTACGAGCAGTACTTC. The encoded protein is CASSGSHGSSYEQYF.

The rearrangement uses TRBV7-8 and TRBJ2-7, with 7 positions matching TRBD2. This CDR3 comprises 15 residues. The V gene's germline CDR1 is SGHVS and CDR2 FQNEAQ. V gave up 5 bases and J gave up 2 bases; unmatched junction bases: 9. CDR3 nucleotide sequence: TGTGCCAGCAGCGCTCCCTTAGCGGGTCCCTACGAGCAGTACTTC. It specifies CASSAPLAGPYEQYF.

The chain joins TRBV27 to TRBJ1-5; 7 nucleotides match TRBD1. This CDR3 is built from 15 residues. The V gene's germline CDR1 is MNHEY and CDR2 SMNVEV (reference sequence). Unmatched junction bases numbered 5, after V lost 5 bases and J lost 1 base. This CDR3 reads CASSPFRGSNQPQHF. CDR3 nucleotides: TGTGCCAGCAGTCCATTCAGGGGGAGCAATCAGCCCCAGCATTTT.

The chain recombines TRBV19 with TRBJ1-1, with D possibly matching TRBD1 (6 bases). Trimming cost V 6 bases and J 0 bases, with 14 bases left between them. This CDR3 comprises 15 residues. Germline V gives CDR1 LNHDA, CDR2 SQIVND (reference sequence). Here the CDR3 reads CASSHRGGMNTEAFF. As DNA, the CDR3 is TGTGCCAGTAGCCATAGGGGGGGAATGAACACTGAAGCTTTCTTT.

This clone was observed a few times. The CDR3 DNA reads TGTGCCAGTAGTATGTTCGGCGGGTTCTCCTACGAGCAGTACTTC. Its translation: CASSMFGGFSYEQYF. The genes are TRBV19 and TRBJ2-7; D is perhaps TRBD2 (5 bases). The CDR3 spans 15 residues. CDR1 is LNHDA and CDR2 is SQIVND in the germline V gene (reference sequence). Trimming removed 3 bases at V and 0 bases at J, with 12 bases between.

The chain couples TRBV4-2 to TRBJ2-1; D might be TRBD2 (5 bases). The CDR3 length is 15 residues. Trimming removed 5 bases from V and 5 bases from J, with 16 bases in between. From germline, CDR1 is LGHNA and CDR2 YNFKEQ. CDR3 bases: TGTGCCAGCAGCTTGTACGGAGGACTGAACAATGAGCAGTTCTTC. The encoded protein is CASSLYGGLNNEQFF.

CDR3 sequence reads: CASSWTSGTEQFF. CDR3 bases: TGTGCCAGTAGTTGGACTAGCGGGACTGAGCAGTTCTTC. The chain couples TRBV19 to TRBJ2-1; 12 positions agree with TRBD2. Per the germline V gene, CDR1 is LNHDA and CDR2 is SQIVND (reference sequence). J was trimmed by 9 bases and V by 5 bases; bases with no gene match: 2. There are 13 residues in the CDR3.

The chain couples TRBV11-2 to TRBJ2-2; tentative D call: TRBD2 (6 bases). The CDR3 is 14 amino acids. Germline values: CDR1 SGHAT, CDR2 FQNNGV. Deletions cut 7 bases from V and 3 bases from J, with 12 bases between. CDR3 sequence (DNA): TGTGCCAGCATCCAGACTAGTGACACCGGGGAGCTGTTTTTT. As protein: CASIQTSDTGELFF.

The chain has TRBV5-6 and TRBJ2-7; TRBD1 agrees at 10 bases. This CDR3 contains 13 residues. With 2 bases clipped from V and 7 bases from J, the junction kept 3 bases outside the gene matches. CDR1 and CDR2 from the germline V gene are SGHDT and YYEEEE. The CDR3 loop reads CASSFGQGDEQYF. CDR3 DNA sequence: TGTGCCAGCAGCTTTGGACAGGGGGATGAGCAGTACTTC.

The V and J genes are TRBV7-3 and TRBJ1-1, with a weak D call TRBD1 (5 bases). The V and J ends lost 1 base and 1 base respectively, with 10 bases between them. CDR1 and CDR2 from the germline V gene are SGHTA and FQGTGA. This CDR3 is built from 15 residues. CDR3 coding DNA: TGTGCCAGCAGCTTAATGTCCGGGGGGAACACTGAAGCTTTCTTT. This codes for CASSLMSGGNTEAFF.

The chain employs TRBV5-6 and TRBJ2-1; TRBD1 is a possible D gene (5 bases). Trimming removed 5 bases at V and 9 bases at J, with 12 bases between. Germline CDR1 and CDR2: SGHDT and YYEEEE. The CDR3 length is 12 residues. The CDR3 DNA follows: TGTGCCAGCAGAGCTCACGACAGTGAGCAGTTCTTC. Translated: CASRAHDSEQFF.

This rearrangement joins TRBV7-8 to TRBJ1-3, with no clear D. V shed 2 bases and J shed 0 bases, with 8 bases lying between them. Germline V gene lookup returns CDR1 SGHVS and CDR2 FQNEAQ. The length of the CDR3 is 15 residues. The CDR3 DNA reads as TGTGCCAGCAGCTTACACAGAACCTCTGGAAACACCATATATTTT. Its protein product is CASSLHRTSGNTIYF.

V gene TRBV27 combines with J gene TRBJ1-5; D might be TRBD1 (6 bases). The germline V gene encodes CDR1 MNHEY and CDR2 SMNVEV (reference sequence). V dropped 3 bases and J dropped 3 bases, with 9 bases sitting between them. The CDR3 extends over 14 amino acids. The CDR3 protein is CASSLGTHNQPQHF. CDR3 sequence (DNA): TGTGCCAGCAGTTTGGGGACACACAATCAGCCCCAGCATTTT.

The V gene is TRBV11-3, the J gene TRBJ2-1; D might be TRBD2 (5 bases). Germline assignment: CDR1 SGHNT and CDR2 YENEEA. The germline V and J ends were trimmed by 2 bases and 5 bases, with 13 bases remaining between them. The CDR3 has 15 residues. CDR3 nucleotide sequence: TGTGCCAGCAGCTTAAGAGGGAGTCTGAACAATGAGCAGTTCTTC. Its translation is CASSLRGSLNNEQFF. Full variable domain (rest looked up from reference TRBV11-3 and TRBJ2-1): EAGVVQSPRYKIIEKKQPVAFWCNPISGHNTLYWYLQNLGQGPELLIRYENEEAVDDSQLPKDRFSAERLKGVDSTLKIQPAELGDSAVYLCASSLRGSLNNEQFFGPGTRLTVL.

This chain links TRBV5-8 with TRBJ1-4; D perhaps matches TRBD1 (6 bases). V was pared by 0 bases and J by 5 bases, with 17 bases between. The CDR3 has 17 residues. CDR1 and CDR2 (germline): SGHTS, YDEGEE. CDR3 DNA sequence: TGTGCCAGCAGCTTGGGGACAGTTGGTGGATACAATGAAAAACTGTTTTTT. Protein product: CASSLGTVGGYNEKLFF.

The count of this clone is one. V usage is TRBV4-2 and J usage is TRBJ1-1, with D perhaps matching TRBD1 (5 bases). Germline V gives CDR1 LGHNA, CDR2 YNFKEQ. Deletions cut 3 bases from V and 0 bases from J, with 11 bases between. The CDR3 contains 15 residues. The DNA of the CDR3 is TGTGCCAGCAGCCAGTACGGGGGGATGAACACTGAAGCTTTCTTT. Its protein is CASSQYGGMNTEAFF.

The V and J genes are TRBV5-6 and TRBJ1-4; 9 bases fit TRBD1. V shed 4 bases, J shed 8 bases, and the junction held 6 bases outside the gene matches. Germline assignment: CDR1 SGHDT and CDR2 YYEEEE. This CDR3 is built from 14 residues. CDR3 nucleotide sequence: TGTGCCAGCAGCCAGGGACAGGGTAACGAAAAACTGTTTTTT. As protein: CASSQGQGNEKLFF.

The genes are TRBV7-3 and TRBJ2-3; maybe TRBD2 (6 bases). The germline V and J ends were trimmed by 1 base and 4 bases, with 15 bases remaining between them. Germline V CDR1 and CDR2: SGHTA, FQGTGA. The CDR3 runs to 16 residues. The CDR3 region is CASSLIGPGGADTQYF. CDR3 DNA sequence: TGTGCCAGCAGCTTAATAGGGCCCGGAGGGGCAGATACGCAGTATTTT.

V is TRBV9 and J is TRBJ2-3; TRBD2 aligns across 7 bases. The CDR3 extends over 16 amino acids. Germline V gives CDR1 SGDLS, CDR2 YYNGEE. Trimming at V came to 0 bases and at J to 2 bases, leaving 6 bases not matched to a gene. The CDR3 sequence: CASSVGAGLTTDTQYF. CDR3 bases: TGTGCCAGCAGCGTAGGAGCGGGGCTCACCACAGATACGCAGTATTTT.

This clone has a single count. V gene TRBV27 combines with J gene TRBJ2-1; 11 positions match TRBD2. This CDR3 is 17 amino acids long. J lost 4 bases, V lost 2 bases, and 7 bases had no gene match. Germline V lookup: CDR1 MNHEY, CDR2 SMNVEV (reference sequence). CDR3 sequence: CASSLSSGRAYYNEQFF. In DNA form, the CDR3 reads TGTGCCAGCAGTTTAAGTAGCGGGAGGGCCTATTACAATGAGCAGTTCTTC.

J is TRBJ1-1 and V is TRBV14; D is unresolved. CDR1 SGHDN and CDR2 FVKESK come from the germline V gene. CDR3 size: 15 residues. Trimming removed 2 bases at V and 0 bases at J, with 10 bases between. In DNA, the CDR3 is TGTGCCAGCAGCCAATATTTACAGATGAACACTGAAGCTTTCTTT. Residues: CASSQYLQMNTEAFF.